This T cell receptor (beta chain) was captured by sequencing in a study of T cell responses to AZD1222 COVID-19 vaccine. Whole-study findings and limits: Epitopes outside B.1.351 and B.1.1.7 mutated regions reportedly drew nearly half of spike TCRs. Repertoires were obtained only post-peak T cell response. Donors, mostly white British, included more females; clonal diversity was possibly underestimated. Spike-specific TCR breadth and depth rose after two AZD1222 doses.

As concerns this clone: Its antigen is currently unknown.

CDR1 and CDR2 (germline): LNHDA, SQIVND (reference sequence). With 8 bases removed from V and 6 bases from J, the gap between germline ends came to 19 bases. This CDR3 comprises 14 residues. Data came from immunoSEQ multiplex PCR; TCRdb stores just in-frame clones and leaves some out. The sample yields approximately 89,000 clones, around 90% seen once. Sample: peripheral blood, taken on day 0 of MenACWY control vaccination. This clonotype was sampled from an adult in good health. This rearrangement joins TRBV19 to TRBJ1-1, with D perhaps matching TRBD1 (6 bases). CDR3 in amino acids: CASHRDLASAEAFF. The CDR3 DNA sequence: TGTGCCAGTCACAGGGACCTGGCGAGTGCTGAAGCTTTCTTT.